Below, one TCR beta chain is given with its context. This sample is drawn from a study of blood T cell repertoires in COVID-19. Authors' analysis steps: Researchers report that nucleated cell counts were estimated from reference gene primer amplification. Produced via immunoSEQ multiplex PCR; TCRdb's table is partial and in-frame only. V, J and clone size are taken as reported in that table, and D and trimming were inferred from the DNA itself. The profile shows more than 95,000 clones, approximately 80% of them singletons. The CDR3 consists of 20 residues. The trim removed 1 base at V and 2 bases at J, leaving 14 bases unmatched. The germline V gene has CDR1 MRHNA and CDR2 SNTAGT.

Source material: peripheral blood. The source of this sequence is a man in his 70s with acute or convalescent COVID-19. The V call is TRBV6-4, the J call TRBJ2-4; 10 bases align to TRBD2. The CDR3 sequence: CASSDCQREGLSESKNIQYF. The CDR3, as DNA: TGTGCCAGCAGTGACTGTCAGCGGGAGGGCCTGAGTGAGTCCAAAAACATTCAGTACTTC.